This TCR beta chain stems from a study of cytomegalovirus exposure and HLA in healthy donors. The primer mix had 60 Vbeta and 13 Jbeta primers. The assay was immunoSEQ multiplex PCR, and TCRdb's table has in-frame clones only and misses some. The sample consists of fewer than 120,000 clones, about 80% of them appearing once. Comments on this clone: Distinct nucleotide sequences in the sample also encode this CDR3.

Trimming cost V 2 bases and J 4 bases, with 8 bases left between them. CDR3 length: 13 residues. Per germline, CDR1 MDHEN and CDR2 SYDVKM. The receptor was derived from a young man in good health and CMV-seropositive. Source material: PBMCs. The chain uses TRBV28 and TRBJ1-2; D gene uncertain. CDR3 in DNA: TGTGCCAGCAGTTTAGGACGGGGCTATGGCTACACCTTC. Protein product: CASSLGRGYGYTF.